This record covers a single T cell receptor (beta chain). What it binds is not known. Uncontrolled infection, other autoimmune disease, pregnancy or lactation disqualified patients from enrolment. Together with thyroid ultrasound, orbital computed tomography, serum thyroxine and TRAb, clinical symptoms were used for diagnoses. In germline, CDR1 is MNHEY, CDR2 SVGEGT. V was trimmed by 2 bases and J by 1 base, leaving 15 bases between them. The CDR3 has 17 residues. This sample is drawn from a study of T cells in Graves' hyperthyroidism and ophthalmopathy. The source material, RNA transcripts, was used to amplify TCR beta CDR3 regions. The primer set for the first-round RT-PCR of the TCR CDR3 was HTBI. MiXCR was run by TCRdb on the multiplex PCR reads, yielding one entry per CDR3 protein. The sample consists of some 490,000 distinct CDR3 sequences, roughly 22% of them appearing once. Study-wide results and limits: Ophthalmopathy and stable hyperthyroidism were separated by a 13 V-J model.

This chain connects TRBV6-2 or TRBV6-3 to TRBJ1-5; possibly TRBD1 for D (5 bases). The sequence derives from a woman aged 65 to 85 with Graves' ophthalmopathy. Sequences were obtained from blood. This chain's CDR3 is CASSYPLAGTSNQPQHF. In DNA form, the CDR3 reads TGTGCCAGCAGTTACCCCTTGGCCGGGACCAGCAATCAGCCCCAGCATTTT.